Listed here are 12 T cell receptor beta chains from one sample, sequenced in a study of response to subunit inactivated influenza vaccine. From the RT-PCR reads, TCRdb called clonotypes with MiXCR, one entry per CDR3 protein. Among 800,000 to 1,000,000 distinct CDR3 sequences, around 20% were seen once, and the ten largest hold roughly a tenth. Source: PBMCs from blood, taken about 5 days after vaccination. These TCRs come from a man aged 45-65 years who received an inactivated influenza vaccine.

This clonotype was seen more than once but under ten times. This chain links TRBV7-2 with TRBJ1-4, with 9 bases fitting TRBD1. CDR1 SGHTA and CDR2 FQGNSA come from the germline V gene. Trimming took 1 base from V and 10 from J; bases not matched to a gene: 7. The CDR3 runs to 15 residues. The CDR3 is CASSLGLDRGGKLFF. CDR3 in DNA: TGTGCCAGCAGCTTAGGGCTGGACAGGGGCGGAAAACTGTTTTTT.

This clonotype was detected many times. V usage is TRBV9 and J usage is TRBJ2-1; perhaps TRBD2 as D (7 bases). The CDR3 runs to 18 residues. V lost 0 bases and J 4 bases, leaving 20 bases between the germline ends. Germline CDR1 and CDR2: SGDLS and YYNGEE. The CDR3 loop is CASSVDRGAGFEYNEQFF. The CDR3 DNA sequence: TGTGCCAGCAGCGTAGATCGGGGGGCTGGATTCGAGTACAATGAGCAGTTCTTC.

This clonotype was recorded many times. CDR3 sequence (DNA): TGTGCCAGCAGCCACGGCGGGAGAGGGACCCAGTACTTC. It specifies CASSHGGRGTQYF. The gene calls are TRBV28 and TRBJ2-5; 7 nucleotides match TRBD2. From germline, CDR1 is MDHEN and CDR2 SYDVKM. V lost 6 bases, J lost 7 bases, and 8 bases stayed unmatched. The CDR3 length is 13 residues.

This sequence joins TRBV7-9 and TRBJ2-7; TRBD2 agrees at 8 bases. This CDR3 is 15 amino acids long. CDR1 is SEHNR and CDR2 is FQNEAQ in the germline V gene (reference sequence). The junction had 9 bases not matched to a gene; V was cut back by 5 bases and J by 3 bases. CDR3 in DNA: TGTGCCAGCAGCCTCCGGGAGGGACACGTCTACGAGCAGTACTTC. Residues: CASSLREGHVYEQYF.

This clonotype occurred a few times. This chain joins TRBV6-1 and TRBJ1-2; 9 nucleotides agree with TRBD1. The V gene end was trimmed by 7 bases and the J gene end by 0 bases; junction bases not matched to a gene: 6. Germline V lookup: CDR1 MNHNS, CDR2 SASEGT. The CDR3 length is 15 residues. Here the CDR3 DNA reads TGTGCCAGCAAGACAGGGGGGTTGGCTAACTATGGCTACACCTTC. Encoded protein: CASKTGGLANYGYTF.

This chain joins TRBV18 and TRBJ2-7, with 11 bases that match TRBD2. CDR3 length equals 17 residues. V shed 5 bases and J 0 bases; nucleotides not matched to a gene: 9. The germline CDR1 and CDR2 sequences are KGHSH and LQKENI. For the CDR3, the DNA is TGTGCCAGCTCAACGGGACTAGCGGCCCAGAGCTCCTACGAGCAGTACTTC. It is translated as CASSTGLAAQSSYEQYF.

The chain recombines TRBV6-2 or TRBV6-3 with TRBJ2-6; 7 nucleotides agree with TRBD2. J gave up 2 bases and V 11 bases, and 9 bases lay outside the gene matches. The CDR3 sequence is 15 residues long. Germline V lookup: CDR1 MNHEY, CDR2 SVGEGT. CDR3 DNA: TGTGCCGCCAGGAGTGGGGGGGCTGGGGCCAACGTCCTGACTTTC. This sequence encodes CAARSGGAGANVLTF.

This clonotype was seen more than once but under ten times. The chain employs TRBV20-1 and TRBJ2-7, with 9 nucleotides matching TRBD1. The germline V gene encodes CDR1 DFQATT and CDR2 SNEGSKA (reference sequence). The length of the CDR3 is 14 residues. Germline trimming cut 3 bases from V and 1 base from J; bases unmatched to any gene: 4. The CDR3, as DNA: TGCAGTGCTAGCAGGACAGGGGTTTCCTACGAGCAGTACTTC. It specifies CSASRTGVSYEQYF.

Points on this clonotype: This may come from a read error, since a much larger clone is one base off. This sequence joins TRBV10-3 and TRBJ2-1, with 9 bases lining up with TRBD1. The DNA end is a closer match to TRBJ2-7, so the J assignment may be wrong. The CDR3 has 15 residues. Germline-derived CDR1 and CDR2 are ENHRY and SYGVKD. In DNA form, the CDR3 reads TGTGCCATCAGTGCTACAGGGGGCCCCTACAATGAGCAGTACTTC. Its translation: CAISATGGPYNEQYF.

There are a few counts of this clonotype. The V gene is TRBV7-9, the J gene TRBJ1-2; D is unclear. CDR3 size: 17 residues. Trimming pared 1 base from V and 0 bases from J, leaving 15 bases between. CDR1 is SEHNR, CDR2 FQNEAQ, per germline (reference sequence). The CDR3 DNA follows: TGTGCCAGCAGCTTAGAAGTAGCGACCGTAGCTAACTATGGCTACACCTTC. This sequence encodes CASSLEVATVANYGYTF.

V usage is TRBV12-3 or TRBV12-4 and J usage is TRBJ1-6; D uncertain. This CDR3 contains 14 residues. The ends were cut back, 4 bases at V and 10 bases at J, with 14 bases in the middle. Here the CDR3 DNA reads TGTGCCAGCAGTTGGTCGGAATTCAGATCACCCCTCCACTTT. This sequence encodes CASSWSEFRSPLHF.

Only a few counts were recorded for this clonotype. CDR3 protein: CASSLLHEQYF. DNA of the CDR3: TGTGCCAGCAGTCTTCTTCACGAGCAGTACTTC. V usage is TRBV12-3 or TRBV12-4 and J usage is TRBJ2-7; D call uncertain. This CDR3 has 11 amino acids. V lost 5 bases and J 5 bases, leaving 7 bases between the germline ends.